The rows below give T cell receptor beta chains drawn from one sample of a study of OX40 agonist ivuxolimab in advanced cancers. This table comes from immunoSEQ multiplex PCR, and its TCRdb copy is limited to in-frame clones, with some not included. The table lists about 38,000 clones, 89% of them singletons. This sample comprised CD4+ or CD8+ T cells sorted from blood, obtained in a trial of the OX40 agonist ivuxolimab. The receptors were sampled from an adult with an advanced solid tumor such as melanoma, head and neck, liver or kidney cancer. Both conserved end residues are part of each CDR3. D genes are given only for firm matches. Size is stated for part of the rows, as once, few or many counts, or as a class when the clone is expanded.

cdr3_nt	cdr3_aa	v_call	d_call	clone_size	j_call
TGTGCCAGCAGCCAAACATCGACAGACTCCTACGAGCAGTACTTC	CASSQTSTDSYEQYF	TRBV6-1	-	-	TRBJ2-7
TGTGCCAGCAGCTTGGAATCTAGCGGGGGGTGGAGTGAGCAGTTCTTC	CASSLESSGGWSEQFF	TRBV7-6	TRBD2	many	TRBJ2-1
TGTGCCAGCAGGCCCCACGCCACCTCTGGAAACACCATATATTTT	CASRPHATSGNTIYF	TRBV6-5	-	-	TRBJ1-3
TGCGCCAGCGGCCCCACTGGGCGGGGTTCCTACGAGCAGTACTTC	CASGPTGRGSYEQYF	TRBV5-1	-	-	TRBJ2-7
TGCGCCAGCAGCCAAGAAGCTGCCGGGACAGTAATCTCTGGGGCCAACGTCCTGACTTTC	CASSQEAAGTVISGANVLTF	TRBV4-1	TRBD1	once	TRBJ2-6
TGTGCCAGCAGCGAGGGGCCCGCCTACGAGCAGTACTTC	CASSEGPAYEQYF	TRBV11-2	-	-	TRBJ2-7
TGTGCCAGCAGCTTAAAATCCCGGGACTACGGACATTTCTTC	CASSLKSRDYGHFF	TRBV11-2	TRBD2	once	TRBJ2-1
TGTGCCAGCAGTTACAGTGGGGGCAGGGAGCAGTTCTTC	CASSYSGGREQFF	TRBV6-5	-	-	TRBJ2-1
TGTTCCTGCTGGCGGGGGCGGAACAATGAGCAGTTCTTC	CSCWRGRNNEQFF	TRBV19	-	-	TRBJ2-1
TGTGCCAGCAGCGGAGCTGGGGCGGGGGAGCTGTTTTTT	CASSGAGAGELFF	TRBV9	-	-	TRBJ2-2
TGCGCCAGCAGCGAGGGGGCCTCCTACGAGCAGTACTTC	CASSEGASYEQYF	TRBV5-1	TRBD1	-	TRBJ2-7
TGTGCCAGCAGTTTCCAGGGGAACCCCTACGAGCAGTACTTC	CASSFQGNPYEQYF	TRBV27	-	-	TRBJ2-7
TGTGCCAGCAGCTTCATCCGGGACAGGGGGCATGACGAGCAGTACTTC	CASSFIRDRGHDEQYF	TRBV7-9	TRBD1	-	TRBJ2-7
TGTGCCAGCAGCTTAGAAACGCAGGGGCTCACAGATACGCAGTATTTT	CASSLETQGLTDTQYF	TRBV7-6	-	-	TRBJ2-3
TGTGCCAGCAGCCGGCCGAACACTGAAGCTTTCTTT	CASSRPNTEAFF	TRBV6-5	-	-	TRBJ1-1
TGTGCCAGCAGTGACTCCGAGGGTTCACCCCTCCACTTT	CASSDSEGSPLHF	TRBV6-4	-	-	TRBJ1-6
TGTGCCAGCAGTTACATCGGGGGGGCATACGAGCAGTACTTC	CASSYIGGAYEQYF	TRBV6-5	TRBD2	-	TRBJ2-7
TGTGCCAGCAGCGTAGCAAGTCAGGGGGGAGGTACCGGGGAGCTGTTTTTT	CASSVASQGGGTGELFF	TRBV9	-	-	TRBJ2-2
TGTGCCAGCAGCCCGGACAGTTCTGGCAATGAGCAGTTCTTC	CASSPDSSGNEQFF	TRBV5-6	-	few	TRBJ2-1
TGTGCCAGCAGCTGGGGCGAGGGAGATACGCAGTATTTT	CASSWGEGDTQYF	TRBV5-6	-	-	TRBJ2-3
TGCGCCAGCAGCCAAGGGACAGGGAACTACGAGCAGTACTTC	CASSQGTGNYEQYF	TRBV4-1	TRBD1	-	TRBJ2-7
TGTGCTAGTGGGGGAGGGGGAGGGGGCCAGGAGACCCAGTACTTC	CASGGGGGGQETQYF	TRBV12-5	-	-	TRBJ2-5
TGTGCCAGCAGTGAAATCGTCGGAGCGGGGGCCGCCTACGAGCAGTACTTC	CASSEIVGAGAAYEQYF	TRBV6-1	TRBD2	-	TRBJ2-7
TGTGCCAGTAGTATTTGGGACAGCAACTATGGCTACACCTTC	CASSIWDSNYGYTF	TRBV19	TRBD1	-	TRBJ1-2
TGCGCTCGATCGAGGGGGACTGGTGAGCAGTTCTTC	CARSRGTGEQFF	TRBV10-1	-	-	TRBJ2-1
TGTGCCAGCAGTGGGTCGGGGGAGACCCAGTACTTC	CASSGSGETQYF	TRBV27	-	few	TRBJ2-5
TGTGCCAGCAGTCAGACCCCGCGCGGGTACGAGCAGTACTTC	CASSQTPRGYEQYF	TRBV28	-	-	TRBJ2-7
TGTGCCAGCAGCGTAGTGGGCGGGGGGCTTCACAATGAGCAGTTCTTC	CASSVVGGGLHNEQFF	TRBV9	TRBD2	-	TRBJ2-1
TGTGCCAGCAGCGGACCTGGACCTAGCGGGGAGGACTACAATGAGCAGTTCTTC	CASSGPGPSGEDYNEQFF	TRBV9	TRBD2	-	TRBJ2-1
TGCGCCAGCAGCCAAGACCCGACTGATCTACTAACCTACGAGCAGTACTTC	CASSQDPTDLLTYEQYF	TRBV4-3	-	-	TRBJ2-7
TGTGCCATCAGTGGGGGGCTTGACATGACCTACGAGCAGTACTTC	CAISGGLDMTYEQYF	TRBV10-3	-	-	TRBJ2-7
TGTGCCAGCACCCCCCCGACTAGCGGGGCATACAATGAGCAGTTCTTC	CASTPPTSGAYNEQFF	TRBV7-8	TRBD2	-	TRBJ2-1
TGTGCCAGCAGCTTAACAGGTTCGGGTTCACCCCTCCACTTT	CASSLTGSGSPLHF	TRBV7-3	-	once	TRBJ1-6
TGTGCCAGCAGGGACGCAGGGGCGACCACTGAAGCTTTCTTT	CASRDAGATTEAFF	TRBV6-5	-	few	TRBJ1-1
TGTGCCAGCAGTTACATCGGGGTAGAGACTGAAGCTTTCTTT	CASSYIGVETEAFF	TRBV2	-	-	TRBJ1-1
TGTGCCAGCAGCGGCCCGGGGGATGGTGGCTACACCTTC	CASSGPGDGGYTF	TRBV5-4	-	-	TRBJ1-2
TGTGCCAGCAGCAACATCTATGGCTACACCTTC	CASSNIYGYTF	TRBV5-4	-	-	TRBJ1-2
TGTGCCAGCAGTGATCCGCCCGGGACAGTGGTTCAAGAGACCCAGTACTTC	CASSDPPGTVVQETQYF	TRBV25-1	TRBD1	-	TRBJ2-5
TGCGCCAGCAGCGTAAGCACGGGGGTCTTAGCCTACAATGAGCAGTTCTTC	CASSVSTGVLAYNEQFF	TRBV5-1	-	-	TRBJ2-1
TGTGCCACCAGCAGATCTTACAATGAGCAGTTCTTC	CATSRSYNEQFF	TRBV15	-	-	TRBJ2-1
TGTGCCAGCAGCCTTACCTACGAGCAGTACTTC	CASSLTYEQYF	TRBV11-2	-	few	TRBJ2-7
TGTGCCAGCAGCTTAGGGGTGAACACTGAAGCTTTCTTT	CASSLGVNTEAFF	TRBV13	-	-	TRBJ1-1
TGTGCCAGCAGCGTAGGACTAGCGGGGGCCCGCACAGATACGCAGTATTTT	CASSVGLAGARTDTQYF	TRBV9	TRBD2	-	TRBJ2-3
TGCAGCGTTGAAACACACTCCTACGAGCAGTACTTC	CSVETHSYEQYF	TRBV29-1	-	-	TRBJ2-7